This TCR beta chain was recovered during a study of cytomegalovirus exposure and HLA in healthy donors. Only in-frame clones appear in the TCRdb table, and some are missing; sequencing was by immunoSEQ multiplex PCR. This table has about 170,000 clones, around nine tenths appearing once. Sequencing was done on a sample of PBMCs. This receptor was taken from a man younger than 35 in good health and CMV-seropositive.

CDR3 bases: TGTGCCAGCTCACCATCCAGGGGCTACGAGCAGTACTTC. It encodes CASSPSRGYEQYF. The chain joins TRBV18 to TRBJ2-7; D might be TRBD1 (6 bases). The V gene's germline CDR1 is KGHSH and CDR2 LQKENI. The CDR3 has 13 residues. V was clipped by 2 bases and J by 3 bases, with 8 bases between them.